The subject of this entry is one T cell receptor (beta chain). Germline V gives CDR1 SNHLY, CDR2 FYNNEI. Deletions cut 2 bases from V and 5 bases from J, with 7 bases between. The CDR3 has 12 residues. The data originate from a study of T cell changes during pregnancy in multiple sclerosis. Repertoires were generated with immunoSEQ multiplex PCR, while TCRdb's copy carries only in-frame clones and drops some. The top ten clones hold more than 4.5% of a sample with tens of thousands of clones, over 70% of them seen once. The rearrangement links TRBV2 to TRBJ2-7; D gene unclear. This specimen consisted of peripheral blood, obtained in the first trimester of pregnancy. The clonotype was recovered from a female donor in good health, enrolled as a control in a pregnancy study. The CDR3 coding sequence is TGTGCCAGCAGTGAAAATTCTCACGAGCAGTACTTC. It translates to CASSENSHEQYF.